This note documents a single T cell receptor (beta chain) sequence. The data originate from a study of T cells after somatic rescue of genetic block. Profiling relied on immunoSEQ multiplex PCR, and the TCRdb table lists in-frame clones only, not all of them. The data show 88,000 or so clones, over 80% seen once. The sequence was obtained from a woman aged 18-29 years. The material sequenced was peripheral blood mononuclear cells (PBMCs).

This chain's CDR3 is CASRPGTSYTQYF. In DNA form, the CDR3 reads TGTGCAAGTCGCCCCGGGACTTCCTATACGCAGTATTTT. The chain is built from TRBV12-2 and TRBJ2-3; the D segment call TRBD2 is taken from the table without a DNA check. TRBV12-2 is assigned pseudogene status. The CDR3 loop spans 13 amino acids.